These 12 T cell receptor beta chains were all obtained from the same sample, sequenced in a study of T cell responses to AZD1222 COVID-19 vaccine. The data were produced by immunoSEQ multiplex PCR, yet TCRdb's version contains in-frame clones alone and is incomplete. The data show some 50,000 clones, about 90% seen once. The sequencing used peripheral blood, collected 28 days after the second AZD1222 dose. These receptors were collected from an adult who received the AZD1222 COVID-19 vaccine.

This clone was seen more than once but under ten times. V is TRBV6-5 and J is TRBJ1-3; D is undetermined. CDR3 size: 15 residues. V was cut by 6 bases and J by 0 bases, with 12 bases left in between. Looked up from germline, CDR1 is MNHEY and CDR2 is SVGAGI. CDR3 coding DNA: TGTGCCAGCAGCTGGACCCCAGACTCTGGAAACACCATATATTTT. Translating gives CASSWTPDSGNTIYF.

The chain carries TRBV7-2 and TRBJ2-1; 13 bases are shared with TRBD2. The CDR3 extends over 15 amino acids. J was trimmed by 7 bases and V by 5 bases; bases with no gene match: 5. Germline V gene data show CDR1 as SGHTA and CDR2 as FQGNSA. The CDR3 sequence: CASSDRTSGRNEQFF. CDR3 in DNA: TGTGCCAGCAGCGATCGGACTAGCGGGAGAAATGAGCAGTTCTTC.

The rearrangement uses TRBV5-4 and TRBJ2-7, with D tentatively TRBD1 or TRBD2 (7 bases each). Looked up from germline, CDR1 is SGHNT and CDR2 is YYREEE (reference sequence). The V end was cut by 4 bases, the J end by 0 bases, with 14 bases between. This CDR3 contains 15 residues. CDR3: CASSAGGDISYEQYF. The CDR3 DNA reads as TGTGCCAGCAGCGCAGGGGGGGACATCTCCTACGAGCAGTACTTC.

The rearrangement links TRBV7-9 to TRBJ1-1; D is uncertain. CDR3 length: 11 residues. The ends were cut back, 5 bases at V and 8 bases at J, with 9 bases in the middle. Germline V lookup: CDR1 SEHNR, CDR2 FQNEAQ (reference sequence). Here the CDR3 reads CASSRAIEAFF. The DNA of the CDR3 is TGTGCCAGCAGCCGGGCGATCGAAGCTTTCTTT.

The chain recombines TRBV18 with TRBJ1-1, with unresolved D. V lost 6 bases and J 1 base, leaving 15 bases between the germline ends. Germline loops: CDR1 KGHSH, CDR2 LQKENI. The CDR3 runs to 15 residues. The CDR3 bases are TGTGCCAGCTCGCCGTTTACAGATCGGAACACTGAAGCTTTCTTT. Protein sequence: CASSPFTDRNTEAFF.

V is TRBV5-1 and J is TRBJ1-2; D unresolved. The CDR3 is 12 residues long. With 1 base removed from V and 8 bases from J, the gap between germline ends came to 9 bases. Looked up from germline, CDR1 is SGHRS and CDR2 is YFSETQ. CDR3 nucleotide sequence: TGCGCCAGCAGCTTGAGCCTGGGGGGCTACACCTTC. It translates to CASSLSLGGYTF.

The chain employs TRBV28 and TRBJ2-4; D unclear. V was trimmed by 7 bases and J by 0 bases, leaving 10 bases between them. Germline values: CDR1 MDHEN, CDR2 SYDVKM. This CDR3 has 14 amino acids. The CDR3 nucleotides read TGTGCCAGCAACAAGGGTCTAGCCAAAAACATTCAGTACTTC. Amino acids: CASNKGLAKNIQYF.

This chain links TRBV6-5 with TRBJ1-6; D ambiguous. Trimming stripped 2 bases from V and 6 bases from J, with 11 bases between. Germline V lookup: CDR1 MNHEY, CDR2 SVGAGI. CDR3 length: 15 residues. The CDR3 nucleotides read TGTGCCAGCAGTTACGTGCAGGTGTCTAATTCACCCCTCCACTTT. This gives the protein CASSYVQVSNSPLHF.

This rearrangement joins TRBV6-4 to TRBJ2-7; the match to TRBD2 covers 7 bases. V lost 10 bases and J lost 7; bases outside the gene matches: 10. CDR1 is MRHNA, CDR2 SNTAGT, per germline. The length of the CDR3 is 12 residues. The DNA for the CDR3 is TGTGCCACCGGACTAGGTATTTGGGAGCAGTACTTC. Translated, it gives CATGLGIWEQYF.

V is TRBV19 and J is TRBJ2-5, with D perhaps assigned TRBD1 or TRBD2 (5 bases each). In germline, CDR1 is LNHDA, CDR2 SQIVND (reference sequence). V was pared by 7 bases and J by 4 bases, with 22 bases between. This CDR3 is built from 16 residues. This CDR3 reads CASTLSGRGGLETQYF. The CDR3 coding sequence is TGTGCCAGTACCCTATCGGGACGCGGCGGGCTAGAGACCCAGTACTTC. Full variable domain (rest looked up from reference TRBV19 and TRBJ2-5): DGGITQSPKYLFRKEGQNVTLSCEQNLNHDAMYWYRQDPGQGLRLIYYSQIVNDFQKGDIAEGYSVSREKKESFPLTVTSAQKNPTAFYLCASTLSGRGGLETQYFGPGTRLLVL.

This clone has just one count. This rearrangement joins TRBV5-1 to TRBJ2-7; D is undetermined. Between the trimmed V and J ends, which lost 4 bases and 7 bases, there was a span of 9 bases. CDR1 and CDR2 (germline): SGHRS, YFSETQ. This CDR3 is built from 11 residues. This CDR3 is CASSPGGEQYF. In DNA form, the CDR3 reads TGCGCCAGCAGCCCCGGTGGGGAGCAGTACTTC.

The chain couples TRBV7-2 to TRBJ1-6, with a possible D match to TRBD1 (6 bases). CDR1 is SGHTA, CDR2 FQGNSA, per germline. The CDR3 is made up of 15 amino acids. V shed 5 bases and J shed 8 bases, with 16 bases lying between them. CDR3 sequence: CASSPEGGPHSPLHF. DNA for the CDR3: TGTGCCAGCAGCCCAGAAGGGGGACCGCATTCACCCCTCCACTTT.